This T cell receptor beta chain came from a study of molecular identifiers for immune sequencing clone quantification. Study in general: Four of five splits of RNA from approximately 22,000 or 94,000 naive CD8 cells were sequenced in replicates.

TCRdb itself ran the PCR reads through MiXCR, one entry per CDR3 protein. The sample shows roughly 320,000 distinct CDR3 sequences, 24% of them seen only once. Per germline, CDR1 LNHDA and CDR2 SQIVND (reference sequence). CDR3 size: 15 residues. The ends were cut back, 3 bases at V and 4 bases at J, with 13 bases in the middle. This receptor was obtained from a human donor in good health. Some libraries in this study had Jurkat cell RNA spiked in. This chain joins TRBV19 and TRBJ1-5, with D perhaps TRBD1 (5 bases). The sequencing input was naive CD8+ T cells from blood, with Jurkat cell RNA spiked in. Subset of the sample: FACS-sorted CD8+CD4-CCR7+CD45RA+ naive T cells. The CDR3 sequence is CASSMGRGWNQPQHF. In DNA, the CDR3 is TGTGCCAGTAGTATGGGTAGGGGATGGAATCAGCCCCAGCATTTT.